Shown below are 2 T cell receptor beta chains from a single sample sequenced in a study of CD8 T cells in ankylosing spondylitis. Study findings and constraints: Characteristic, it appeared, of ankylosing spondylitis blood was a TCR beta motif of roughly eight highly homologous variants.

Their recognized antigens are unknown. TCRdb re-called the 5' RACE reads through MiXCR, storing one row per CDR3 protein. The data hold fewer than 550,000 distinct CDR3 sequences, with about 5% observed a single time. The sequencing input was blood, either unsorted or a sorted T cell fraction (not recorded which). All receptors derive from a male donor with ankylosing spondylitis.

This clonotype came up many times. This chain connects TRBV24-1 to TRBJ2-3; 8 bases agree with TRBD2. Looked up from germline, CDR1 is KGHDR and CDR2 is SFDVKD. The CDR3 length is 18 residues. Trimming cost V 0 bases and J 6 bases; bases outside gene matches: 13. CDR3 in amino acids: CATSDLREGGPSADTQYF. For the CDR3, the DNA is TGTGCCACCAGTGATTTGCGGGAGGGAGGTCCCTCCGCCGATACGCAGTATTTT.

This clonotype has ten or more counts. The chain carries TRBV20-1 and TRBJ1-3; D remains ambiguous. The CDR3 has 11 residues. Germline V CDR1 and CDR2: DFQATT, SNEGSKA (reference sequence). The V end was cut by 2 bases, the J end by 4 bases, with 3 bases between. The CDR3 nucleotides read TGCAGTGCTAGAAAAGGAAACACCATATATTTT. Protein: CSARKGNTIYF.